This TCR beta chain was obtained from a study of T cell repertoires in cytomegalovirus infection. In the study overall: CMV infection and matching HLA type were both indicated by public TCR beta signatures.

This clonotype was seen a handful of times. Its antigen is unknown. General study results and limits: What dominated the ex vivo response were HLA-C-restricted CMV-specific TCR beta clonotypes. Totalled public TCR beta family frequency picked out people who carried CMV plus the relevant HLA.

TCRdb re-called the reads with MiXCR, one entry per CDR3 protein. Here the sample spans more than 150,000 distinct CDR3 sequences, roughly a fifth being singletons. The sample taken for sequencing was PBMCs. The clonotype originates from a human donor in good health (CMV status not recorded). Some clones in this sample may be carry-over from other donors' samples.

CDR3 bases: TGTGCCAGTACCAAGGGGGCAGCTGGGGCCAACGTCCTGACTTTC. It specifies CASTKGAAGANVLTF. V is TRBV19 and J is TRBJ2-6, with TRBD1 matching 7 bases. Germline CDR1 and CDR2: LNHDA and SQIVND (reference sequence). The CDR3 is 15 residues long. V shed 7 bases and J 2 bases; nucleotides not matched to a gene: 5.